This T cell receptor beta chain was profiled in a study of PD-1 blockade in classical Hodgkin lymphoma. Overall study findings and caveats: With respect to the repertoire differences, their causes, possibly disease activity or prior therapy, remain undefined. Relapsed/refractory patients reportedly had the lowest baseline TCR diversity, below newly diagnosed patients, who were below healthy donors.

Described time point: newly diagnosed, previously untreated cHL patient sample. Isolation of CD4+ T cells from thawed PBMCs was performed by magnetic negative selection. Comparison samples consisted of PBMCs from newly diagnosed, untreated classical Hodgkin lymphoma. Profiled with immunoSEQ multiplex PCR; TCRdb holds only in-frame clones, not every one. Of around 29,000 clones in the sample, around 90% were seen once. The CDR3 runs 15 residues. Trimming stripped 4 bases from V and 3 bases from J, with 16 bases between. CDR1 LNHDA and CDR2 SQIVND come from the germline V gene (reference sequence). As for this clone: The antigen is not known.

Sequencing was done on a sample of CD4+ T cells from blood. This chain connects TRBV19 to TRBJ2-7, with a tentative D call TRBD2 (7 bases). This receptor was obtained from a human donor with classical Hodgkin lymphoma. CDR3 sequence: CASSRTAGADYEQYF. The CDR3 region has the DNA TGTGCCAGTAGTAGAACTGCGGGGGCAGACTACGAGCAGTACTTC.